A single sample is the source of the 7 T cell receptor beta chains below, sequenced in a study of Tregs in tolerant kidney transplant recipients. Sequencing was performed with immunoSEQ multiplex PCR; in TCRdb, only in-frame clones are kept and a portion is missing. The repertoire holds approximately 82,000 clones, roughly 93% seen once, with around 1.6% in the top ten. Recipients received nonmyeloablative bone marrow transplants from related graft donors, with transient mixed chimerism. The sequences come from CD4+ T cells from blood (PBMCs), collected 12 months after the transplant. The receptors stem from a human patient who received a combined kidney and bone marrow transplant. A subset of T cells may come from the graft donor.

V gene TRBV9 combines with J gene TRBJ2-3, with 7 positions matching TRBD2. The CDR3 totals 15 residues. J gave up 1 base and V 0 bases, and 2 bases lay outside the gene matches. CDR1 is SGDLS and CDR2 is YYNGEE in the germline V gene. The CDR3 reads CASSVDRGGTDTQYF. The DNA of the CDR3 is TGTGCCAGCAGCGTAGACCGGGGGGGCACAGATACGCAGTATTTT.

V is TRBV7-2 and J is TRBJ2-5; the match to TRBD2 covers 7 bases. V shed 5 bases, J shed 5 bases, and the junction held 8 bases outside the gene matches. Germline lookup yields CDR1 SGHTA and CDR2 FQGNSA. This CDR3 spans 14 amino acids. CDR3 nucleotide sequence: TGTGCCAGCAGCAACCTTGTCGGGGGGGAGACCCAGTACTTC. Residues: CASSNLVGGETQYF.

This chain joins TRBV18 and TRBJ1-1; unclear D gene. The CDR3 has 17 residues. The germline gives CDR1 KGHSH, CDR2 LQKENI. V lost 0 bases, J lost 7 bases, and 21 bases lay in between. CDR3 protein: CASSPPSGFSAKGEAFF. CDR3 in DNA: TGTGCCAGCTCACCACCGAGCGGTTTTAGTGCAAAAGGTGAAGCTTTCTTT.

The count of this clone is one. The chain links TRBV7-9 to TRBJ1-1; maybe TRBD1 (6 bases). Germline CDR1 reads SEHNR; CDR2 reads FQNEAQ (reference sequence). V lost 8 bases and J lost 2, with 15 bases in between. The CDR3 is made up of 14 amino acids. CDR3 sequence (DNA): TGTGCCAGCGAACAGGGCACTTTAAACACTGAAGCTTTCTTT. Protein product: CASEQGTLNTEAFF.

The chain couples TRBV18 to TRBJ1-3; D is unclear. Trimming removed 0 bases from V and 0 bases from J, with 6 bases in between. From germline, CDR1 is KGHSH and CDR2 LQKENI. CDR3 size: 15 residues. In nucleotides, the CDR3 is TGTGCCAGCTCACCACCGCGGTTCTCTGGAAACACCATATATTTT. Residues: CASSPPRFSGNTIYF. Drawing the rest from reference TRBV18 and TRBJ1-3, the complete variable domain is NAGVMQNPRHLVRRRGQEARLRCSPMKGHSHVYWYRQLPEEGLKFMVYLQKENIIDESGMPKERFSAEFPKEGPSILRIQQVVRGDSAAYFCASSPPRFSGNTIYFGEGSWLTVV.

V and J are TRBV28 and TRBJ1-1, with D unclear. Trimming removed 3 bases from V and 8 bases from J, with 7 bases in between. The CDR3 sequence is 11 residues long. The V gene's germline CDR1 is MDHEN and CDR2 SYDVKM. The CDR3 DNA is TGTGCCAGCAGTTTTTCTAGGGAAGCTTTCTTT. Protein: CASSFSREAFF.

The chain combines TRBV5-8 with TRBJ2-3, with a possible D match to TRBD2 (6 bases). The V gene lost 3 bases and the J gene lost 2 bases, with 13 bases spanning the gap. Per the germline V gene, CDR1 is SGHTS and CDR2 is YDEGEE. The CDR3 runs to 15 residues. The DNA for the CDR3 is TGTGCCAGCAGCTCCGGTAGCGGTTACACAGATACGCAGTATTTT. It specifies CASSSGSGYTDTQYF.